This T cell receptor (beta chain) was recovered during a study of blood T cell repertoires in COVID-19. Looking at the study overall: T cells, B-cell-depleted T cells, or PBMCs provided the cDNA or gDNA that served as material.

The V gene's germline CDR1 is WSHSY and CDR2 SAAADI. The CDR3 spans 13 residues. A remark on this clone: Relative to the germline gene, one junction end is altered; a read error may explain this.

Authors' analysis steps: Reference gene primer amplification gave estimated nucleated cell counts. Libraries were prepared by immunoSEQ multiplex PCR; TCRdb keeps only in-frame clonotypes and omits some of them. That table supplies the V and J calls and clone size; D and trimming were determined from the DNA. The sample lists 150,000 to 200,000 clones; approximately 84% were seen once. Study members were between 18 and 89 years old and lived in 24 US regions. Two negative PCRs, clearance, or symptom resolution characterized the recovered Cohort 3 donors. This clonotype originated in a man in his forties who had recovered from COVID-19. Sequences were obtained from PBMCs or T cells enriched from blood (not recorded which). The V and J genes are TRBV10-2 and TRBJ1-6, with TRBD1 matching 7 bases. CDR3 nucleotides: TGCGCCAGCCAGATGGGGACAGTTCCGTTCATTTTTTTT. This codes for CASQMGTVPFIFF.